The TCR beta chain described here comes from a study of shared clonotypes between healthy human individuals. Points from the study as a whole: Larger estimated richness was generally seen in naive subsets than in memory subsets.

This CDR3 contains 15 residues. The V and J ends lost 3 bases and 3 bases respectively, with 12 bases between them. The germline gives CDR1 ENHRY, CDR2 SYGVKD. As for this clone: Its antigen is as yet unknown.

As handled by the study authors: ImmunoSEQ output held junction-only sequences without quality scores, so filtering differed. The method was immunoSEQ multiplex PCR; TCRdb's version includes in-frame clones alone and lacks a portion of them. V, J and clone size derive from that table, while D and trimming were established from the DNA sequence. The sample lists approximately 250,000 clones, 50% to 75% seen once, with around 10% in the top ten. Sequenced input: memory CD4+ T cells sorted from blood. Documented subset: CD45RA-negative fraction. This sequence was found in a man aged 30 to 45 in good health. V gene TRBV10-3 combines with J gene TRBJ1-5, with D possibly TRBD1 on 5 matching bases. The CDR3 DNA sequence: TGTGCCATCAGTGACAGGGCTGAATTCAATCAGCCCCAGCATTTT. It translates to CAISDRAEFNQPQHF.